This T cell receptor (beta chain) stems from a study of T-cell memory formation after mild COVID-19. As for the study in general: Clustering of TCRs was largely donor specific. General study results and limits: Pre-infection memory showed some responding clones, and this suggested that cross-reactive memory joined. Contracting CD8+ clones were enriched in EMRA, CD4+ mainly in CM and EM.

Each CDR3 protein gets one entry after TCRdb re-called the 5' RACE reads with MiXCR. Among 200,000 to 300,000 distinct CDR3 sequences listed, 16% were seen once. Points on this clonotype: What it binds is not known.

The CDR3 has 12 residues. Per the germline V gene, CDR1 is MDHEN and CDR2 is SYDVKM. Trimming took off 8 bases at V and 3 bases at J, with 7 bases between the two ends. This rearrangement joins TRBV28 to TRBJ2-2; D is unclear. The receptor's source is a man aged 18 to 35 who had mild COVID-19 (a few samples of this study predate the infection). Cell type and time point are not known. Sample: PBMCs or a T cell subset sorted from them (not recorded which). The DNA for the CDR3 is TGTGCCAGCGATGCGTACACCGGGGAGCTGTTTTTT. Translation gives CASDAYTGELFF.